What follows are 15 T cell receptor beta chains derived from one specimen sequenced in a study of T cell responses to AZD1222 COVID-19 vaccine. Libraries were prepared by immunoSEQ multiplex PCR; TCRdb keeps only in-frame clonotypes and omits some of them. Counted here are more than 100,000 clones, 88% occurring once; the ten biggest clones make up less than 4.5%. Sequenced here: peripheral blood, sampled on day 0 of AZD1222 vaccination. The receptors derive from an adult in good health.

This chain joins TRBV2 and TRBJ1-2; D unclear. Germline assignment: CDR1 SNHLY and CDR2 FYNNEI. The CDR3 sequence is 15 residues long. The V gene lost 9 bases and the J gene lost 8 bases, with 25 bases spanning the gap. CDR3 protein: CARDTGATIGGGYTF. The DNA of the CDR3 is TGTGCCAGAGATACCGGAGCTACTATCGGTGGGGGCTACACCTTC.

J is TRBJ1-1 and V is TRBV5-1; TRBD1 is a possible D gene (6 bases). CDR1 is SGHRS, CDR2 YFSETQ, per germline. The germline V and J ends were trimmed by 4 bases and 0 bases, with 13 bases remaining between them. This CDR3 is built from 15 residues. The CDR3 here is CASSPRQVLNTEAFF. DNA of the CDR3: TGCGCCAGCAGCCCACGACAGGTTCTGAACACTGAAGCTTTCTTT.

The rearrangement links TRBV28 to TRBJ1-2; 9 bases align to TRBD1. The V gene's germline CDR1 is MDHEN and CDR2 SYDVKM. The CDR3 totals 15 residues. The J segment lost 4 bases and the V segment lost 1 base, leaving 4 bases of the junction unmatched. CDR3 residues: CASSLSTGGGYGYTF. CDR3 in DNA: TGTGCCAGCAGTTTATCAACAGGGGGCGGCTATGGCTACACCTTC.

CDR3 DNA: TGCGCCAGCAGCTTGGAGGGGGCCCGCAATGGCTACACCTTC. It yields the protein CASSLEGARNGYTF. The chain carries TRBV5-1 and TRBJ1-2, with 7 positions matching TRBD1. V trimming: 0 bases; J trimming: 6 bases; junction bases outside the gene matches: 5. Germline lookup yields CDR1 SGHRS and CDR2 YFSETQ. The CDR3 contains 14 residues.

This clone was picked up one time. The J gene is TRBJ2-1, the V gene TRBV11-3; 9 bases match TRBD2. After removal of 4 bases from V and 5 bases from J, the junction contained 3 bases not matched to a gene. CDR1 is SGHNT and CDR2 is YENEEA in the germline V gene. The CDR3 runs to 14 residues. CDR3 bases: TGTGCCAGCAGCTCGCGCGGGGGGGACAATGAGCAGTTCTTC. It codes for CASSSRGGDNEQFF. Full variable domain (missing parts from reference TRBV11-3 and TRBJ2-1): EAGVVQSPRYKIIEKKQPVAFWCNPISGHNTLYWYLQNLGQGPELLIRYENEEAVDDSQLPKDRFSAERLKGVDSTLKIQPAELGDSAVYLCASSSRGGDNEQFFGPGTRLTVL.

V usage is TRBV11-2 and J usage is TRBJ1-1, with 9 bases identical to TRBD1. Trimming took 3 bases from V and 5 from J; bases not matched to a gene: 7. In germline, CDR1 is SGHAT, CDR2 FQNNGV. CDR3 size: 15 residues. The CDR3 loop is CASSLLQGAGTEAFF. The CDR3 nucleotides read TGTGCCAGCAGCTTGTTACAGGGGGCCGGGACTGAAGCTTTCTTT.

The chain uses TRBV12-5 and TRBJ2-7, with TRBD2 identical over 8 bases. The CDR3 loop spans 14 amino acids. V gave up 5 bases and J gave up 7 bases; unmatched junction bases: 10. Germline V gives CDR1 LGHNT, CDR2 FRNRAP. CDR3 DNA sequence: TGTGCTAGTGGTCCCACCCTCACGGGGGGGGAGCAGTACTTC. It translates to CASGPTLTGGEQYF.

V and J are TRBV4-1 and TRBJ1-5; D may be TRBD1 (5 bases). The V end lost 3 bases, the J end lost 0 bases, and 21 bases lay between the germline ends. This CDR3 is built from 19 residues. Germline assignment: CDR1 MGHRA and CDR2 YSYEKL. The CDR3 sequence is CASSQRLVQAAYSNQPQHF. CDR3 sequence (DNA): TGCGCCAGCAGCCAGCGCCTCGTACAGGCGGCATATAGCAATCAGCCCCAGCATTTT.

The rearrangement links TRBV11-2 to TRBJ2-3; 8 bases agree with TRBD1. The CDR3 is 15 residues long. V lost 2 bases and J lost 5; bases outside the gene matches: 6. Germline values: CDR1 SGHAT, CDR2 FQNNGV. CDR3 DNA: TGTGCCAGCAGCTTACGGCAGGGGGCCGGAGATACGCAGTATTTT. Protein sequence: CASSLRQGAGDTQYF.

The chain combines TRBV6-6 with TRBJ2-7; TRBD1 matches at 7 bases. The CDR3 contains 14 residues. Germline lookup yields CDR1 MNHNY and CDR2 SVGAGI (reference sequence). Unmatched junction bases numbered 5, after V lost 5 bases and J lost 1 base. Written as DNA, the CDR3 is TGTGCCAGCAGTCAAAGACAGGGTTCCTACGAGCAGTACTTC. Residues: CASSQRQGSYEQYF.

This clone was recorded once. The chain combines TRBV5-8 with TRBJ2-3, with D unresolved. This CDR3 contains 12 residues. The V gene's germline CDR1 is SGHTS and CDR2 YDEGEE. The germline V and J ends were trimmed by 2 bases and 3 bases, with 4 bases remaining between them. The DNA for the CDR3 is TGTGCCAGCAGCTTCGATACAGATACGCAGTATTTT. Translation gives CASSFDTDTQYF.

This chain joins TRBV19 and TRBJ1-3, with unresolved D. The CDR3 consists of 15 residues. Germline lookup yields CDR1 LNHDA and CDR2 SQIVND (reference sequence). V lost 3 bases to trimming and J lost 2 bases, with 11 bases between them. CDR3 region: CASSIPGSTGNTIYF. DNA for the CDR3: TGTGCCAGTAGTATTCCGGGGAGCACTGGAAACACCATATATTTT. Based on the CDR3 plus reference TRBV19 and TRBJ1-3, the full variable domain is DGGITQSPKYLFRKEGQNVTLSCEQNLNHDAMYWYRQDPGQGLRLIYYSQIVNDFQKGDIAEGYSVSREKKESFPLTVTSAQKNPTAFYLCASSIPGSTGNTIYFGEGSWLTVV.

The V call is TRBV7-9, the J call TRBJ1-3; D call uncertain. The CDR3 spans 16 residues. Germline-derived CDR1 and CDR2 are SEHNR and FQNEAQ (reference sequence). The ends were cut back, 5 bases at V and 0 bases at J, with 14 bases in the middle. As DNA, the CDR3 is TGTGCCAGCAGCAGTCCAGTCGGCCTCTCTGGAAACACCATATATTTT. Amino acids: CASSSPVGLSGNTIYF. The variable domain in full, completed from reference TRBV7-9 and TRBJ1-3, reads DTGVSQNPRHKITKRGQNVTFRCDPISEHNRLYWYRQTLGQGPEFLTYFQNEAQLEKSRLLSDRFSAERPKGSFSTLEIQRTEQGDSAMYLCASSSPVGLSGNTIYFGEGSWLTVV.

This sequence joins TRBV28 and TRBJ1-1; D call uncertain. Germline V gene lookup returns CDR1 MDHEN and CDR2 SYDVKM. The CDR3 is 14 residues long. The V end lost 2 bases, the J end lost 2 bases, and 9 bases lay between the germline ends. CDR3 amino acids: CASSLVGDNTEAFF. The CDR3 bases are TGTGCCAGCAGTTTAGTGGGTGATAACACTGAAGCTTTCTTT.

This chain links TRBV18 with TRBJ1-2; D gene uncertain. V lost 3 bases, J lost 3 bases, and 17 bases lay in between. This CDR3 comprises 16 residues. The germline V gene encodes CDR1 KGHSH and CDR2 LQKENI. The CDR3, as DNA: TGTGCCAGCTCACCCCCGGGGAGCCTAGGAGACTATGGCTACACCTTC. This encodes CASSPPGSLGDYGYTF.